There are a few counts of the clone carrying this T cell receptor (beta chain). The antigen remains undetermined. Combining a sample-barcoded 5' primer with a J-beta primer mix, a second PCR ran for about 7 to 11 cycles. MiXCR was run by TCRdb on the 5' RACE reads, yielding one entry per CDR3 protein. This table has 1 million or so distinct CDR3 sequences, roughly 24% appearing once. The sample belongs to a study of blood T cells in healthy people across ages. Study-level findings and limits: Reliance upon unsorted PBMCs precluded definitive naive versus antigen-experienced comparison.

This CDR3 spans 16 amino acids. The V gene's germline CDR1 is MDHEN and CDR2 SYDVKM. Trimming at V came to 5 bases and at J to 8 bases, leaving 10 bases not matched to a gene. These records were also assigned to another study, of T cells of mothers and their children. As that study records: Samples came from a few healthy Caucasian mothers and their six children. For each mother, over 9.5 million TCR beta CDR3 reads were obtained, and for each child, a few million. Related mother-child pairs shared slightly more overlap than unrelated pairs, but the difference was non-significant.

The receptor was derived from a girl aged 2-10 years in good health. The source material was blood. This chain joins TRBV28 and TRBJ1-4; 11 nucleotides agree with TRBD1. The CDR3 loop is CASSNNPGTGGEKLFF. CDR3 DNA: TGTGCCAGCAGTAATAATCCCGGGACAGGGGGGGAAAAACTGTTTTTT.